Below are 28 T cell receptor beta chains sequenced from a single sample in a study of neoadjuvant anti-PD-1 for oral cavity cancer. TCRdb's table, derived via immunoSEQ multiplex PCR, lists solely in-frame clones and lacks some. The sample has approximately 74,000 clones; roughly four fifths are singletons. Sequencing was performed on PBMCs, taken before nivolumab (anti-PD-1) treatment. These receptors came from a person between 35 and 79 years old with oral cavity squamous cell carcinoma.

The chain joins TRBV5-6 to TRBJ2-7, with D possibly matching TRBD2 (7 bases). This CDR3 region has 15 residues. The germline V gene encodes CDR1 SGHDT and CDR2 YYEEEE. V was clipped by 4 bases and J by 4 bases, with 18 bases between them. CDR3 bases: TGTGCCAGCAGCACCCCCGACGGGGGGCCTTACGAGCAGTACTTC. It yields the protein CASSTPDGGPYEQYF.

This clone came up many times. Other nucleotide sequences in the sample specify the same CDR3. The rearrangement uses TRBV6-5 and TRBJ2-1; 12 bases map to TRBD2. Trimming at V came to 4 bases and at J to 3 bases, leaving 1 base not matched to a gene. CDR3 length: 15 amino acids. Germline-derived CDR1 and CDR2 are MNHEY and SVGAGI. CDR3 amino acids: CASSLGLAGYNEQFF. The CDR3 nucleotides read TGTGCCAGCAGTTTGGGACTAGCGGGCTACAATGAGCAGTTCTTC.

As DNA, the CDR3 is TGTGCCATCAGTGACGGTAGTTTCGATGAGCAGTTCTTC. Its translation: CAISDGSFDEQFF. The genes are TRBV10-3 and TRBJ2-1, with D hard to call. The V and J ends lost 3 bases and 8 bases respectively, with 11 bases between them. The CDR3 is made up of 13 amino acids. Germline V gene data show CDR1 as ENHRY and CDR2 as SYGVKD.

The chain couples TRBV14 to TRBJ2-6; possible D gene TRBD2, 5 bases. Between the trimmed V and J ends, which lost 4 bases and 4 bases, there was a span of 8 bases. Germline V CDR1 and CDR2: SGHDN, FVKESK. This CDR3 has 14 amino acids. CDR3 in amino acids: CASSPSGGANVLTF. The CDR3 DNA sequence: TGTGCCAGCAGCCCCTCGGGGGGGGCCAACGTCCTGACTTTC.

A single count supports this clone. The junction shows a germline mismatch at one end, possibly a read error. V usage is TRBV15 and J usage is TRBJ1-1; 9 bases fit TRBD1. Germline CDR1 reads LNHNV; CDR2 reads YYDKDF (reference sequence). There are 16 residues in the CDR3. The CDR3 sequence is CATSRGWGTGNPEAFF. CDR3 DNA: TGTGCCACCAGCAGGGGATGGGGGACAGGGAACCCTGAAGCTTTCTTT.

This rearrangement joins TRBV28 to TRBJ2-4; TRBD2 is a possible D gene (5 bases). Germline lookup yields CDR1 MDHEN and CDR2 SYDVKM. The CDR3 contains 13 residues. V was shortened by 10 bases and J by 2 bases, with 12 bases between the two germline ends. The DNA of the CDR3 is TGTGCCACCCCCCGGGGTCCCAAAAACATTCAGTACTTC. Amino acid sequence: CATPRGPKNIQYF.

This clone has only a few counts. The rearrangement links TRBV2 to TRBJ2-3, with a tentative D call TRBD2 (6 bases). Germline values: CDR1 SNHLY, CDR2 FYNNEI. Trimming removed 1 base at V and 2 bases at J, with 10 bases between. The CDR3 has 15 residues. CDR3 residues: CASSEGGGSTDTQYF. In nucleotides, the CDR3 is TGTGCCAGCAGTGAAGGAGGAGGGTCCACAGATACGCAGTATTTT.

The V gene is TRBV5-6, the J gene TRBJ2-7, with a possible D match to TRBD2 (6 bases). The CDR3 is 15 residues long. Germline V gene lookup returns CDR1 SGHDT and CDR2 YYEEEE. V lost 0 bases to trimming and J lost 1 base, with 11 bases between them. DNA for the CDR3: TGTGCCAGCAGCTTGGTCGGGAGCGGGTCCTACGAGCAGTACTTC. The encoded protein is CASSLVGSGSYEQYF.

The chain couples TRBV5-4 to TRBJ1-2, with TRBD1 as a possible D gene (5 bases). Germline V gene lookup returns CDR1 SGHNT and CDR2 YYREEE (reference sequence). The CDR3 covers 17 residues. Trimming pared 0 bases from V and 1 base from J, leaving 16 bases between. The CDR3 spells CASSLERGVANNYGYTF. In DNA form, the CDR3 reads TGTGCCAGCAGCTTGGAAAGAGGGGTCGCCAATAACTATGGCTACACCTTC.

V gene TRBV4-1 combines with J gene TRBJ2-7; D may be TRBD1 (6 bases). Germline CDR1 and CDR2: MGHRA and YSYEKL. The CDR3 contains 16 residues. Trimming removed 4 bases at V and 2 bases at J, with 18 bases between. The CDR3 DNA is TGCGCCAGCAGCCTAGGCCCTCGGACAGAGACCTACGAGCAGTACTTC. Amino acid sequence: CASSLGPRTETYEQYF.

This chain joins TRBV27 and TRBJ2-6; D gene ambiguous. Per the germline V gene, CDR1 is MNHEY and CDR2 is SMNVEV (reference sequence). The V end was cut by 0 bases, the J end by 3 bases, with 0 bases between. The CDR3 totals 13 residues. The CDR3, as DNA: TGTGCCAGCAGTTTATCTGGGGCCAACGTCCTGACTTTC. Protein: CASSLSGANVLTF. The full variable domain, with the rest looked up from reference TRBV27 and TRBJ2-6, is EAQVTQNPRYLITVTGKKLTVTCSQNMNHEYMSWYRQDPGLGLRQIYYSMNVEVTDKGDVPEGYKVSRKEKRNFPLILESPSPNQTSLYFCASSLSGANVLTFGAGSRLTVL.

J is TRBJ2-2 and V is TRBV27; 8 bases align to TRBD2. Germline V gene lookup returns CDR1 MNHEY and CDR2 SMNVEV (reference sequence). The CDR3 runs to 15 residues. V lost 2 bases and J lost 4; bases outside the gene matches: 3. CDR3 sequence (DNA): TGTGCCAGCAGTTTAATCCTAGCGGGCACCGGGGAGCTGTTTTTT. Its protein product is CASSLILAGTGELFF.

This clone was picked up a small number of times. This chain connects TRBV28 to TRBJ2-3, with TRBD2 matching 7 bases. This CDR3 is built from 15 residues. V lost 6 bases and J lost 7; bases outside the gene matches: 13. CDR1 and CDR2 from the germline V gene are MDHEN and SYDVKM. CDR3 bases: TGTGCCAGCAGCCCCGGGGGGACCCTTCCATATACGCAGTATTTT. Encoded protein: CASSPGGTLPYTQYF.

The V gene is TRBV13, the J gene TRBJ2-2; 7 bases are shared with TRBD1. The CDR3 loop spans 15 amino acids. Germline values: CDR1 PRHDT, CDR2 FYEKMQ (reference sequence). Trimming at V came to 6 bases and at J to 1 base, leaving 5 bases not matched to a gene. The CDR3 sequence is CASRPGQQNTGELFF. The CDR3 region has the DNA TGTGCCAGCAGGCCGGGACAGCAGAACACCGGGGAGCTGTTTTTT.

The chain couples TRBV6-1 to TRBJ1-5; the D gene is possibly TRBD1 (5 bases). Germline values: CDR1 MNHNS, CDR2 SASEGT. V was cut by 4 bases and J by 5 bases, with 15 bases left in between. The CDR3 sequence is 15 residues long. In DNA form, the CDR3 reads TGTGCCAGCAGTGGGGACCCTAGTCCCTATCAGCCCCAGCATTTT. Amino acid sequence: CASSGDPSPYQPQHF.

The chain combines TRBV2 with TRBJ1-1; 7 bases map to TRBD1. The ends lost 5 bases at V and 2 bases at J; junction bases unmatched: 8. Germline lookup yields CDR1 SNHLY and CDR2 FYNNEI. The CDR3 loop spans 15 amino acids. The CDR3 loop reads CASSPGQPLNTEAFF. In DNA form, the CDR3 reads TGTGCCAGCAGTCCGGGACAGCCTTTAAACACTGAAGCTTTCTTT.

The rearrangement uses TRBV7-3 and TRBJ2-2; D is unresolved. The germline V gene has CDR1 SGHTA and CDR2 FQGTGA. V lost 6 bases and J lost 0, with 2 bases in between. The CDR3 loop spans 12 amino acids. Here the CDR3 reads CASRTNTGELFF. Written as DNA, the CDR3 is TGTGCCAGCAGGACGAACACCGGGGAGCTGTTTTTT.

The chain uses TRBV2 and TRBJ1-5; a weak D match, TRBD1 (5 bases). V was cut by 0 bases and J by 2 bases, with 17 bases left in between. This CDR3 has 18 amino acids. CDR1 is SNHLY, CDR2 FYNNEI, per germline. This CDR3 reads CASSEALQGPGGNQPQHF. CDR3 DNA: TGTGCCAGCAGTGAAGCGCTTCAGGGACCGGGGGGCAATCAGCCCCAGCATTTT.

This chain connects TRBV11-2 to TRBJ2-7; D gene ambiguous. Trimming took off 4 bases at V and 3 bases at J, with 19 bases between the two ends. The CDR3 consists of 16 residues. The V gene's germline CDR1 is SGHAT and CDR2 FQNNGV. CDR3 protein: CASSSPMRFPFYEQYF. The CDR3 DNA is TGTGCCAGCAGCTCCCCGATGAGGTTTCCCTTCTACGAGCAGTACTTC.

The rearrangement links TRBV30 to TRBJ2-1; D possibly corresponds to TRBD1 (5 bases). The CDR3 extends over 13 amino acids. The germline gives CDR1 GTSNPN, CDR2 SVGIG (reference sequence). Trimming shortened V by 2 bases and J by 5 bases, and 10 bases separated the two germline ends. The CDR3 sequence is CAWSWRTNNEQFF. The CDR3 DNA reads as TGTGCCTGGAGTTGGCGGACAAACAATGAGCAGTTCTTC. The variable domain in full, completed from reference TRBV30 and TRBJ2-1, reads SQTIHQWPATLVQPVGSPLSLECTVEGTSNPNLYWYRQAAGRGLQLLFYSVGIGQISSEVPQNLSASRPQDRQFILSSKKLLLSDSGFYLCAWSWRTNNEQFFGPGTRLTVL.

This clone has ten or more counts. The chain has TRBV11-2 and TRBJ2-1; weak D call: TRBD1 (7 bases). The CDR3 covers 17 residues. The germline V gene encodes CDR1 SGHAT and CDR2 FQNNGV. The V and J ends lost 1 base and 8 bases respectively, with 21 bases between them. CDR3 in amino acids: CASSLVPGGYSSDEQFF. The CDR3 DNA sequence: TGTGCCAGCAGCTTAGTCCCAGGGGGGTATAGTTCGGATGAGCAGTTCTTC.

This chain connects TRBV7-9 to TRBJ2-5; D may be TRBD2 (6 bases). CDR1 is SEHNR, CDR2 FQNEAQ, per germline (reference sequence). The CDR3 loop spans 15 amino acids. V was pared by 4 bases and J by 7 bases, with 19 bases between. The CDR3 region has the DNA TGTGCCAGCAGCTCGGTTAAATCGGGAGCTGGGACCCAGTACTTC. Translated: CASSSVKSGAGTQYF. Full variable domain (missing parts from reference TRBV7-9 and TRBJ2-5): DTGVSQNPRHKITKRGQNVTFRCDPISEHNRLYWYRQTLGQGPEFLTYFQNEAQLEKSRLLSDRFSAERPKGSFSTLEIQRTEQGDSAMYLCASSSVKSGAGTQYFGPGTRLLVL.

This clone was recorded only once. V is TRBV15 and J is TRBJ2-5; no clear D gene. The ends were cut back, 5 bases at V and 5 bases at J, with 15 bases in the middle. Germline CDR1 is LNHNV and CDR2 is YYDKDF (reference sequence). The CDR3 contains 14 residues. The CDR3 bases are TGTGCCACCAGCCTTCGGCTGCTGGGGGAGACCCAGTACTTC. This sequence encodes CATSLRLLGETQYF.

The rearrangement joins TRBV10-3 to TRBJ2-2; D might be TRBD2 (5 bases). Germline CDR1 ENHRY, CDR2 SYGVKD. The CDR3 loop spans 13 amino acids. The V gene lost 5 bases and the J gene lost 1 base, with 5 bases spanning the gap. For the CDR3, the DNA is TGTGCCATCAGTCGGGAGAACACCGGGGAGCTGTTTTTT. Protein sequence: CAISRENTGELFF.

The V and J genes are TRBV9 and TRBJ2-2; D ambiguous. Trimming removed 2 bases at V and 5 bases at J, with 4 bases between. The CDR3 extends over 12 amino acids. The germline gives CDR1 SGDLS, CDR2 YYNGEE. The CDR3 DNA sequence: TGTGCCAGCAGCGTTTCTACCGGGGAGCTGTTTTTT. This codes for CASSVSTGELFF.

The chain employs TRBV28 and TRBJ1-4, with D unclear. The CDR3 covers 12 residues. V lost 5 bases to trimming and J lost 5 bases, with 6 bases between them. The germline V gene has CDR1 MDHEN and CDR2 SYDVKM. CDR3 amino acids: CASSALNEKLFF. The CDR3 DNA reads as TGTGCCAGCAGTGCCCTGAATGAAAAACTGTTTTTT.

The rearrangement joins TRBV19 to TRBJ1-1; D gene unclear. Germline lookup yields CDR1 LNHDA and CDR2 SQIVND (reference sequence). This CDR3 region has 14 residues. V shed 3 bases and J shed 0 bases, with 8 bases lying between them. The CDR3 sequence: CASSMGSMNTEAFF. The DNA for the CDR3 is TGTGCCAGTAGTATGGGCAGTATGAACACTGAAGCTTTCTTT.

The chain employs TRBV15 and TRBJ2-7; TRBD2 aligns across 10 bases. CDR1 is LNHNV, CDR2 YYDKDF, per germline (reference sequence). The CDR3 is made up of 20 amino acids. Unmatched junction bases numbered 20, after V lost 1 base and J lost 5 bases. CDR3 DNA: TGTGCCACCAGCAGAGCAAGGTATGGGCTAGCGGGAGAAGAAAGCGACGAGCAGTACTTC. Its translation is CATSRARYGLAGEESDEQYF. Filled out from reference TRBV15 and TRBJ2-7, the complete variable domain reads DAMVIQNPRYQVTQFGKPVTLSCSQTLNHNVMYWYQQKSSQAPKLLFHYYDKDFNNEADTPDNFQSRRPNTSFCFLDIRSPGLGDTAMYLCATSRARYGLAGEESDEQYFGPGTRLTVT.